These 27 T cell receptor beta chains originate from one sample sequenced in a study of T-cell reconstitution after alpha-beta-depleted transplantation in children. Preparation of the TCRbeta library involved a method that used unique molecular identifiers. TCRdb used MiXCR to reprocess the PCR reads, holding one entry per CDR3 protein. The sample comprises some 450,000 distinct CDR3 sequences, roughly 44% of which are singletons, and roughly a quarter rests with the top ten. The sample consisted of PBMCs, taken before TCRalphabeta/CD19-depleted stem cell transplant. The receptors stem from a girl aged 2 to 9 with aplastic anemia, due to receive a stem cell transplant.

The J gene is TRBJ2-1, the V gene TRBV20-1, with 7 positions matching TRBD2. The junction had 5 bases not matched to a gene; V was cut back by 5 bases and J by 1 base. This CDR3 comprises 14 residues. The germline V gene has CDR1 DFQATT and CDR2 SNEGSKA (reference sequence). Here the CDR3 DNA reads TGCAGTGCTGGACGTAGCGGGTCCTACAATGAGCAGTTCTTC. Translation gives CSAGRSGSYNEQFF.

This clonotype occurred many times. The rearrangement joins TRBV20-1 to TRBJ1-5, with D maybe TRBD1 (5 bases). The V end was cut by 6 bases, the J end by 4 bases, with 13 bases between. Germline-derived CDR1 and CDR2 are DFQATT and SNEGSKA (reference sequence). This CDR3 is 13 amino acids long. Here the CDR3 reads CSAPRKGNQPQHF. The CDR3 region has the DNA TGCAGTGCCCCCCGGAAGGGGAATCAGCCCCAGCATTTT.

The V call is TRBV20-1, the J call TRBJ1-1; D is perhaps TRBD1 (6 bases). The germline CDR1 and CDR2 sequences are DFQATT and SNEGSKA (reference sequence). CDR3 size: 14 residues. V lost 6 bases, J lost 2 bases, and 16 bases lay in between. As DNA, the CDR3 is TGCAGTGCAACTAACGCAGGGGTAAACACTGAAGCTTTCTTT. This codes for CSATNAGVNTEAFF.

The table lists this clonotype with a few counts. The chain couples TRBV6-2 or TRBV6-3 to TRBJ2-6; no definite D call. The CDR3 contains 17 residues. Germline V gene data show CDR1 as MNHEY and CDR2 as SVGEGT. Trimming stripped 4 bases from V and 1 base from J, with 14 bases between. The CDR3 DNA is TGTGCCAGCAGTTCGTCCTTTACCCCTTCTGGGGCCAACGTCCTGACTTTC. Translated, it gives CASSSSFTPSGANVLTF.

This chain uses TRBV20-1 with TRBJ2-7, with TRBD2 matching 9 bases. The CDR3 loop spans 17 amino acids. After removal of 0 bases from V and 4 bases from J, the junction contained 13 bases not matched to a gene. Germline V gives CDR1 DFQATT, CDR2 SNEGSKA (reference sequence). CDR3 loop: CSARDWRTTSGPYEQYF. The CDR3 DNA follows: TGCAGTGCTAGAGATTGGCGGACGACTAGCGGACCTTACGAGCAGTACTTC.

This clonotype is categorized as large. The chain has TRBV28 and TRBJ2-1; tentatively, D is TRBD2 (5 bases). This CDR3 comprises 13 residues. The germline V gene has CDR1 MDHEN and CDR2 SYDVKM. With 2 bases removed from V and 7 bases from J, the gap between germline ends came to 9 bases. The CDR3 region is CASSLEGWNEQFF. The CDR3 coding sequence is TGTGCCAGCAGTTTAGAGGGATGGAATGAGCAGTTCTTC.

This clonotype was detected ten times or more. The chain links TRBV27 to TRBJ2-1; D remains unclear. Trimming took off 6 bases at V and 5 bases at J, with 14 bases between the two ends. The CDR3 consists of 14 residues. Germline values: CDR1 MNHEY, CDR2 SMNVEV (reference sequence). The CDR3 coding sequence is TGTGCCAGCAGCCCCTCCCCAACGGACAATGAGCAGTTCTTC. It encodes CASSPSPTDNEQFF.

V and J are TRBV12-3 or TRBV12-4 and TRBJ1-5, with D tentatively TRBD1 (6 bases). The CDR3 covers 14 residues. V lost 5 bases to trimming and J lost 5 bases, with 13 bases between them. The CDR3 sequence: CASSADRIDQPQHF. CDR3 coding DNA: TGTGCCAGCAGTGCCGACAGGATCGATCAGCCCCAGCATTTT.

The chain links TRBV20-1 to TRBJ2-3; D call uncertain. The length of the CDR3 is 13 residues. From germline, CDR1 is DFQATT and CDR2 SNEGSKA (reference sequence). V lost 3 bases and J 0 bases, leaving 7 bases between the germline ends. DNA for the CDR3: TGCAGTGCTAGTGTGGGAAGCACAGATACGCAGTATTTT. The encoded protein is CSASVGSTDTQYF.

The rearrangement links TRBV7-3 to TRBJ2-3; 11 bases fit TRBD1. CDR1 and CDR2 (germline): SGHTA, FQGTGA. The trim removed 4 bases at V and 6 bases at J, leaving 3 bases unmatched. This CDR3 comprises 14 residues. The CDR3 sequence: CASSSGTGGDTQYF. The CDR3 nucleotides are TGTGCCAGCAGCTCCGGGACAGGGGGGGATACGCAGTATTTT.

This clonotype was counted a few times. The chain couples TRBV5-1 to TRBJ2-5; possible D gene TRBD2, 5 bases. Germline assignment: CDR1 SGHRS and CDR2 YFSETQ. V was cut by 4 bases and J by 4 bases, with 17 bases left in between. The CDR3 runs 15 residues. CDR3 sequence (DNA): TGCGCCAGCAGCGTTTTAGGACGGGCGGGAGAGACCCAGTACTTC. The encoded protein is CASSVLGRAGETQYF.

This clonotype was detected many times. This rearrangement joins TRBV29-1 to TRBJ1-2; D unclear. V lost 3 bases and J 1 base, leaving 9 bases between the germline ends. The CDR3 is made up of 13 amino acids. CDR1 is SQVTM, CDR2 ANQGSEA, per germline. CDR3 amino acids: CSVDMEHNYGYTF. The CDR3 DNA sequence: TGCAGCGTTGACATGGAGCATAACTATGGCTACACCTTC.

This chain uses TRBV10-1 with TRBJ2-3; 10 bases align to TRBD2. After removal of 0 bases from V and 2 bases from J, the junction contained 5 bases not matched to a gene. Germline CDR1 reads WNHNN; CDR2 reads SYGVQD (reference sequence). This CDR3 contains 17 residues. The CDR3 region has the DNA TGCGCCAGCAGTGAGTCTTCAAGCGGGAGGGCCACAGATACGCAGTATTTT. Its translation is CASSESSSGRATDTQYF.

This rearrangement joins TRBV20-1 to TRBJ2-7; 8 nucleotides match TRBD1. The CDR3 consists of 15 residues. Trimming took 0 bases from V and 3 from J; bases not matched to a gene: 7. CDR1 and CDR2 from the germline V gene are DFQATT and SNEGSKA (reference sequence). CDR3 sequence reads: CSARDSRDRSYEQYF. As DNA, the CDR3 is TGCAGTGCTAGAGACTCACGGGACAGGAGCTACGAGCAGTACTTC.

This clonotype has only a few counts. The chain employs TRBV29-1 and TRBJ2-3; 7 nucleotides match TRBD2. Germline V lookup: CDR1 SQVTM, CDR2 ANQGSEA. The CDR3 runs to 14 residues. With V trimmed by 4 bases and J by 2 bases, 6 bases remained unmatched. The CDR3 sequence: CSVGGEGITDTQYF. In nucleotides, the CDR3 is TGCAGCGTTGGGGGGGAGGGGATCACAGATACGCAGTATTTT.

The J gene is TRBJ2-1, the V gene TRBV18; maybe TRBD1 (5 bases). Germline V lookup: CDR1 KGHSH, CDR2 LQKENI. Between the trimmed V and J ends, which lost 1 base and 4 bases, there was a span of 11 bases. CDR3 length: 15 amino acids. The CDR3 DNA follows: TGTGCCAGCTCACCACTAGGGCAGGGATACAATGAGCAGTTCTTC. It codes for CASSPLGQGYNEQFF. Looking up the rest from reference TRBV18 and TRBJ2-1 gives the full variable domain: NAGVMQNPRHLVRRRGQEARLRCSPMKGHSHVYWYRQLPEEGLKFMVYLQKENIIDESGMPKERFSAEFPKEGPSILRIQQVVRGDSAAYFCASSPLGQGYNEQFFGPGTRLTVL.

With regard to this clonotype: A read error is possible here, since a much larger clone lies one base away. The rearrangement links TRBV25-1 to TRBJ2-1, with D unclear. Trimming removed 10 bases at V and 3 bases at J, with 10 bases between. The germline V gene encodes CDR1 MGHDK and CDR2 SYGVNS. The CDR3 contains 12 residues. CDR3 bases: TGTGCCATCAGAACGGGCTACAATGAGCAGTTCTTC. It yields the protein CAIRTGYNEQFF.

The CDR3 DNA sequence: TGCAGTGCTAGCCAAGGAGGGAATGAGCAGTTCTTC. Encoded protein: CSASQGGNEQFF. V and J are TRBV20-1 and TRBJ2-1; D perhaps matches TRBD2 (6 bases). The CDR3 contains 12 residues. Germline loops: CDR1 DFQATT, CDR2 SNEGSKA (reference sequence). The V and J ends lost 3 bases and 7 bases respectively, with 10 bases between them.

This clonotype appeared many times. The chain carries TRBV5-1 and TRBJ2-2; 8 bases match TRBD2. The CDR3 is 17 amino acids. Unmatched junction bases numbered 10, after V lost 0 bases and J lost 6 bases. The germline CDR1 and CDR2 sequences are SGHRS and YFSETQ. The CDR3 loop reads CASSLGSGTSVPGELFF. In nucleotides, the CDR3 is TGCGCCAGCAGCTTGGGATCCGGGACTAGTGTGCCCGGGGAGCTGTTTTTT. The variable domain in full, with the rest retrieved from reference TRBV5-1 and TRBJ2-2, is KAGVTQTPRYLIKTRGQQVTLSCSPISGHRSVSWYQQTPGQGLQFLFEYFSETQRNKGNFPGRFSGRQFSNSRSEMNVSTLELGDSALYLCASSLGSGTSVPGELFFGEGSRLTVL.

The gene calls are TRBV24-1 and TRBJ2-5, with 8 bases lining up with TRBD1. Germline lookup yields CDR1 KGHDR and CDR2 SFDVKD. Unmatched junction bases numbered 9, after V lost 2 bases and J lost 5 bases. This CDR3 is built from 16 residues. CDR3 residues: CATSDSGQGGGETQYF. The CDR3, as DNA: TGTGCCACCAGTGATTCCGGACAGGGAGGAGGGGAGACCCAGTACTTC.

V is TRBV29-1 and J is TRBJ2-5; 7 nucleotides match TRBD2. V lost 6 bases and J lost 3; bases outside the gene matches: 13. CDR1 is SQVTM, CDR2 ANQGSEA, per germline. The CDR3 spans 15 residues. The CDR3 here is CSVGGSSGRKETQYF. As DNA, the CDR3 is TGCAGCGTGGGGGGTTCTAGCGGACGGAAAGAGACCCAGTACTTC.

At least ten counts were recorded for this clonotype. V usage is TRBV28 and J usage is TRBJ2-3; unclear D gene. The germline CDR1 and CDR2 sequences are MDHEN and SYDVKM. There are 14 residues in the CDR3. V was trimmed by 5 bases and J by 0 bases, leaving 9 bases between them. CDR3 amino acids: CASSATTSTDTQYF. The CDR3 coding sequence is TGTGCCAGCAGTGCGACGACTAGCACAGATACGCAGTATTTT.

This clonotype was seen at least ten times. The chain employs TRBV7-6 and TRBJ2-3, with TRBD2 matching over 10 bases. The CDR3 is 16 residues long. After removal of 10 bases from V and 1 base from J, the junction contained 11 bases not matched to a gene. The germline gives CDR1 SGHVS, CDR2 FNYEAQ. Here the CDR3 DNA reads TGTGCCAAATGGACTAGCGGACCCCCCGGCACAGATACGCAGTATTTT. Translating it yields CAKWTSGPPGTDTQYF.

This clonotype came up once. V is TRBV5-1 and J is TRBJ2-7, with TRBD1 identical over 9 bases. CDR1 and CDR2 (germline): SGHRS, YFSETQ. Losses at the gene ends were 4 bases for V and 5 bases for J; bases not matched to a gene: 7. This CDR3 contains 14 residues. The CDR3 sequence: CASSTGTGNHEQYF. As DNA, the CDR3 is TGCGCCAGCAGCACCGGGACAGGGAACCACGAGCAGTACTTC.

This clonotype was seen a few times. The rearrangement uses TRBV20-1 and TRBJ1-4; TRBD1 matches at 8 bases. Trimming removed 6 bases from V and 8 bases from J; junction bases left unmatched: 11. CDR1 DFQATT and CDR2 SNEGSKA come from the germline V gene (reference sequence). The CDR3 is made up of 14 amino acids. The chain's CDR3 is CSASDRVLKEKLFF. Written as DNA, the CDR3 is TGCAGTGCCTCGGACAGGGTCCTTAAAGAAAAACTGTTTTTT.

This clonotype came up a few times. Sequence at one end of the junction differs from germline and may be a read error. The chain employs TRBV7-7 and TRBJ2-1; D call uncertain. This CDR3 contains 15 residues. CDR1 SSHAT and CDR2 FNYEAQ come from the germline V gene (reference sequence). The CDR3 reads CASSLKQSSYNEQFF. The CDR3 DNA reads TGTGCTAGCAGCTTAAAGCAGTCCTCCTACAATGAGCAGTTCTTC.

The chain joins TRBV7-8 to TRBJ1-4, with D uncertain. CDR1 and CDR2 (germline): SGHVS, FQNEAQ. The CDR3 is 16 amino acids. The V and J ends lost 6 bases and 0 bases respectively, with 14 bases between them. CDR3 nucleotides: TGTGCCAGCAGTTATACGCGCGGCGCAACTAATGAAAAACTGTTTTTT. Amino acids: CASSYTRGATNEKLFF.